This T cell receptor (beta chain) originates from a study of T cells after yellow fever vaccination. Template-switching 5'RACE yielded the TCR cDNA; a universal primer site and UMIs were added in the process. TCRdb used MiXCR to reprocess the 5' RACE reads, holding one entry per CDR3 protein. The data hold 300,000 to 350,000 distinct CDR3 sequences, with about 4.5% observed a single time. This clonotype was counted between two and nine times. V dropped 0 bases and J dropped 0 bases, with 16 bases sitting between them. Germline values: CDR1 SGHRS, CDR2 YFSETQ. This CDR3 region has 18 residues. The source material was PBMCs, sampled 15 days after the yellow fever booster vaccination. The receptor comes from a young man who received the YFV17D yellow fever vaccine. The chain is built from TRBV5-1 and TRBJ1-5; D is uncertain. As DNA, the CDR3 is TGCGCCAGCAGCTTGGGGCCATCAGGAGACCTTAGCAATCAGCCCCAGCATTTT. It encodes CASSLGPSGDLSNQPQHF.